Listed below are T cell receptor beta chains from one sample, sequenced in a study of blood T cell repertoires in COVID-19. Method: immunoSEQ multiplex PCR; TCRdb's copy keeps in-frame clones and lacks some. Of over 150,000 clones listed, roughly 82% are singletons. What was sequenced was peripheral blood. These receptors were obtained from a human donor in a cohort sampled during active COVID-19. The CDR3 runs from the conserved cysteine through the conserved F or W. The D gene is left open where the match is weak. Clone sizes are given selectively: once, few, many, or a class where the clone is expanded.

CDR3 length: 12
clone size: NA
V gene: TRBV21-1
D gene: NA
J gene: TRBJ1-5
CDR3 protein: CASKVGRVVEHF
CDR3 DNA: TGTGCCAGCAAGGTAGGCAGGGTCGTAGAGCATTTT

CDR3 length: 14
clone size: NA
V gene: TRBV28
D gene: TRBD2
J gene: TRBJ2-1
CDR3 protein: CATFPGLAGDEQFF
CDR3 DNA: TGTGCCACCTTTCCGGGACTAGCGGGAGATGAGCAGTTCTTC

CDR3 length: 15
clone size: NA
V gene: TRBV3-1/TRBV3-2
D gene: NA
J gene: TRBJ2-7
CDR3 protein: CASSQDAEGPYEQYF
CDR3 DNA: TGTGCCAGCAGCCAAGATGCGGAGGGCCCCTACGAGCAGTACTTC

CDR3 length: 14
clone size: NA
V gene: TRBV6-5
D gene: TRBD1
J gene: TRBJ2-5
CDR3 protein: CASSYQQGVETQYF
CDR3 DNA: TGTGCCAGCAGTTACCAACAGGGGGTAGAGACCCAGTACTTC

CDR3 length: 15
clone size: few
V gene: TRBV7-2
D gene: NA
J gene: TRBJ2-2
CDR3 protein: CASSFSRTNTGELFF
CDR3 DNA: TGTGCCAGCAGCTTTTCCAGGACTAACACCGGGGAGCTGTTTTTT

CDR3 length: 15
clone size: NA
V gene: TRBV28
D gene: TRBD1
J gene: TRBJ2-7
CDR3 protein: CASNTRDRPSYEQYF
CDR3 DNA: TGTGCCAGCAATACCCGGGACAGGCCGTCCTACGAGCAGTACTTC

CDR3 length: 16
clone size: many
V gene: TRBV6-1
D gene: TRBD1
J gene: TRBJ2-7
CDR3 protein: CASSEWTGSSYYEQYF
CDR3 DNA: TGTGCCAGCAGTGAATGGACAGGATCCTCTTACTACGAGCAGTACTTC

CDR3 length: 15
clone size: many
V gene: TRBV2
D gene: NA
J gene: TRBJ1-5
CDR3 protein: CASRADRNSNQPQHF
CDR3 DNA: TGTGCCAGCAGGGCCGACAGAAATAGCAATCAGCCCCAGCATTTT

CDR3 length: 13
clone size: NA
V gene: TRBV2
D gene: NA
J gene: TRBJ1-5
CDR3 protein: CASIGREGQPQHF
CDR3 DNA: TGTGCCAGCATTGGCAGGGAGGGACAGCCCCAGCATTTT

CDR3 length: 13
clone size: NA
V gene: TRBV6-5
D gene: NA
J gene: TRBJ1-3
CDR3 protein: CASRTASGNTIYF
CDR3 DNA: TGTGCCAGCCGGACAGCCTCTGGAAACACCATATATTTT

CDR3 length: 13
clone size: NA
V gene: TRBV19
D gene: NA
J gene: TRBJ1-4
CDR3 protein: CASSESLNEKLFF
CDR3 DNA: TGTGCCAGTAGCGAGAGTCTAAATGAAAAACTGTTTTTT

CDR3 length: 20
clone size: NA
V gene: TRBV5-4
D gene: TRBD2
J gene: TRBJ2-6
CDR3 protein: CASSFPGGLAGGSGANVLTF
CDR3 DNA: TGTGCCAGCAGCTTCCCTGGGGGACTAGCGGGTGGCTCTGGGGCCAACGTCCTGACTTTC

CDR3 length: 17
clone size: NA
V gene: TRBV19
D gene: NA
J gene: TRBJ2-3
CDR3 protein: CASSTGRGYVSRDTQYF
CDR3 DNA: TGTGCCAGTAGTACGGGACGGGGGTACGTTTCTCGAGATACGCAGTATTTT

CDR3 length: 15
clone size: NA
V gene: TRBV2
D gene: TRBD1
J gene: TRBJ1-1
CDR3 protein: CASSDLRGRGTEAFF
CDR3 DNA: TGTGCCAGCAGTGACCTCAGGGGGCGGGGCACTGAAGCTTTCTTT

CDR3 length: 14
clone size: NA
V gene: TRBV5-1
D gene: NA
J gene: TRBJ1-1
CDR3 protein: CASSLEGASTEAFF
CDR3 DNA: TGCGCCAGCAGCTTGGAAGGGGCATCCACTGAAGCTTTCTTT

CDR3 length: 16
clone size: once
V gene: TRBV5-1
D gene: NA
J gene: TRBJ2-6
CDR3 protein: CASSLGASSGANVLTF
CDR3 DNA: TGCGCCAGCAGCTTGGGGGCCAGCTCTGGGGCCAACGTCCTGACTTTC

CDR3 length: 14
clone size: once
V gene: TRBV28
D gene: TRBD1
J gene: TRBJ2-2
CDR3 protein: CAGKGTGGAGELFF
CDR3 DNA: TGTGCCGGCAAAGGGACAGGGGGAGCCGGGGAGCTGTTTTTT

CDR3 length: 14
clone size: few
V gene: TRBV7-2
D gene: TRBD2
J gene: TRBJ2-2
CDR3 protein: CASSSSGGSGELFF
CDR3 DNA: TGTGCCAGCAGCTCCTCGGGGGGATCCGGGGAGCTGTTTTTT

CDR3 length: 17
clone size: NA
V gene: TRBV5-5
D gene: TRBD2
J gene: TRBJ2-5
CDR3 protein: CASSRRLAGWEGETQYF
CDR3 DNA: TGTGCCAGCAGCCGGCGCCTAGCGGGATGGGAGGGAGAGACCCAGTACTTC

CDR3 length: 13
clone size: NA
V gene: TRBV18
D gene: TRBD2
J gene: TRBJ2-7
CDR3 protein: CASSPGTTYEQYF
CDR3 DNA: TGTGCCAGCTCACCAGGGACTACCTACGAGCAGTACTTC

CDR3 length: 15
clone size: once
V gene: TRBV6-5
D gene: TRBD1
J gene: TRBJ1-5
CDR3 protein: CASRDSGGAGQPQHF
CDR3 DNA: TGTGCCAGCAGAGATTCAGGGGGCGCGGGTCAGCCCCAGCATTTT

CDR3 length: 15
clone size: NA
V gene: TRBV5-6
D gene: TRBD1
J gene: TRBJ1-5
CDR3 protein: CASSLGDRGGQPQHF
CDR3 DNA: TGTGCCAGCAGCTTGGGGGACAGGGGAGGGCAGCCCCAGCATTTT

CDR3 length: 12
clone size: NA
V gene: TRBV7-9
D gene: NA
J gene: TRBJ2-1
CDR3 protein: CASTPFSNEQFF
CDR3 DNA: TGTGCCAGCACTCCCTTTTCCAATGAGCAGTTCTTC

CDR3 length: 16
clone size: NA
V gene: TRBV15
D gene: TRBD2
J gene: TRBJ2-3
CDR3 protein: CATSRGGLAGTDTQYF
CDR3 DNA: TGTGCCACCAGCAGAGGTGGACTAGCGGGCACAGATACGCAGTATTTT

CDR3 length: 13
clone size: NA
V gene: TRBV6-1
D gene: NA
J gene: TRBJ1-2
CDR3 protein: CASSEGERDGYTF
CDR3 DNA: TGTGCCAGCAGTGAAGGGGAGCGGGATGGCTACACCTTC

CDR3 length: 12
clone size: NA
V gene: TRBV27
D gene: NA
J gene: TRBJ2-1
CDR3 protein: CASSPRFNEQFF
CDR3 DNA: TGTGCCAGCAGTCCCCGGTTCAATGAGCAGTTCTTC

CDR3 length: 13
clone size: few
V gene: TRBV27
D gene: NA
J gene: TRBJ1-2
CDR3 protein: CASSLSGPGGYTF
CDR3 DNA: TGTGCCAGCAGTTTATCAGGACCGGGGGGCTACACCTTC

CDR3 length: 13
clone size: once
V gene: TRBV12-3/TRBV12-4
D gene: NA
J gene: TRBJ2-7
CDR3 protein: CASSPPTRYEQYF
CDR3 DNA: TGTGCCAGCAGCCCCCCCACCCGGTACGAGCAGTACTTC

CDR3 length: 16
clone size: NA
V gene: TRBV28
D gene: NA
J gene: TRBJ1-3
CDR3 protein: CASSFPHSATGNTIYF
CDR3 DNA: TGTGCCAGCAGTTTCCCCCACAGTGCTACAGGAAACACCATATATTTT

CDR3 length: 17
clone size: NA
V gene: TRBV20-1
D gene: TRBD2
J gene: TRBJ2-6
CDR3 protein: CSASSASGMSGANVLTF
CDR3 DNA: TGCAGTGCTAGTTCGGCTAGCGGGATGTCTGGGGCCAACGTCCTGACTTTC

CDR3 length: 13
clone size: NA
V gene: TRBV12-3/TRBV12-4
D gene: TRBD1
J gene: TRBJ2-5
CDR3 protein: CASSLGQEETQYF
CDR3 DNA: TGTGCCAGCAGTCTTGGACAGGAGGAGACCCAGTACTTC

CDR3 length: 13
clone size: NA
V gene: TRBV12-3/TRBV12-4
D gene: NA
J gene: TRBJ1-5
CDR3 protein: CASSRLGDQPQHF
CDR3 DNA: TGTGCCAGCAGCCGGCTAGGGGATCAGCCCCAGCATTTT

CDR3 length: 18
clone size: NA
V gene: TRBV15
D gene: TRBD2
J gene: TRBJ2-2
CDR3 protein: CATSIPTGGMTVTGELFF
CDR3 DNA: TGTGCCACCAGCATCCCCACGGGGGGTATGACCGTCACCGGGGAGCTGTTTTTT

CDR3 length: 13
clone size: once
V gene: TRBV3-1/TRBV3-2
D gene: NA
J gene: TRBJ1-1
CDR3 protein: CASSPMGRVEAFF
CDR3 DNA: TGTGCCAGCAGCCCCATGGGGCGTGTTGAAGCTTTCTTT

CDR3 length: 15
clone size: NA
V gene: TRBV5-6
D gene: NA
J gene: TRBJ1-2
CDR3 protein: CASSSKYTGVYGYTF
CDR3 DNA: TGTGCCAGCAGCTCCAAGTATACAGGAGTCTATGGCTACACCTTC

CDR3 length: 17
clone size: NA
V gene: TRBV3-1/TRBV3-2
D gene: NA
J gene: TRBJ2-2
CDR3 protein: CASSQDAETVNTGELFF
CDR3 DNA: TGTGCCAGCAGCCAAGATGCGGAGACAGTAAACACCGGGGAGCTGTTTTTT

CDR3 length: 14
clone size: NA
V gene: TRBV30
D gene: TRBD1
J gene: TRBJ2-7
CDR3 protein: CAWDPGQGLYEQYF
CDR3 DNA: TGTGCCTGGGATCCGGGACAGGGGTTATACGAGCAGTACTTC